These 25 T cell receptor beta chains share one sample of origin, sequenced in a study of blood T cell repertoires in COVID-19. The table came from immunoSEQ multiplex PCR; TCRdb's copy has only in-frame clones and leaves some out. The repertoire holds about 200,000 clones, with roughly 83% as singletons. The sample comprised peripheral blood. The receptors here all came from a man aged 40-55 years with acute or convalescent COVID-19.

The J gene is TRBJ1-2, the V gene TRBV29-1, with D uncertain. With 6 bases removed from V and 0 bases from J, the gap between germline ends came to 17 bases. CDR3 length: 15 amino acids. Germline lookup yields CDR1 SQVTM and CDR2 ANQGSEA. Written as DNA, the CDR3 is TGCAGCGTCTCCACGCCCGGCAGGTCTAACTATGGCTACACCTTC. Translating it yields CSVSTPGRSNYGYTF.

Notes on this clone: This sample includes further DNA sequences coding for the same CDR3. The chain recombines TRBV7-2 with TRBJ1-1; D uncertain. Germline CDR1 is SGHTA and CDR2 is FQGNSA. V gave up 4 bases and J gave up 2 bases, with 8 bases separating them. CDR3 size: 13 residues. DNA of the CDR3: TGTGCCAGCAGCTCTACAGTTAACACTGAAGCTTTCTTT. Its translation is CASSSTVNTEAFF.

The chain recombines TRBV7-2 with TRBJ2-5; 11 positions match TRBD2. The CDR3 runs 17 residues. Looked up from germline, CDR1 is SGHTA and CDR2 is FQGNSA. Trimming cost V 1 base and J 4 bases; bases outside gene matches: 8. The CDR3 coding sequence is TGTGCCAGCAGCTTAGGGCGTGTCGGACTAGCGGGAGAGACCCAGTACTTC. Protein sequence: CASSLGRVGLAGETQYF. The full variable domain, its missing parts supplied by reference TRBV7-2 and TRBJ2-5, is GAGVSQSPSNKVTEKGKDVELRCDPISGHTALYWYRQSLGQGLEFLIYFQGNSAPDKSGLPSDRFSAERTGGSVSTLTIQRTQQEDSAVYLCASSLGRVGLAGETQYFGPGTRLLVL.

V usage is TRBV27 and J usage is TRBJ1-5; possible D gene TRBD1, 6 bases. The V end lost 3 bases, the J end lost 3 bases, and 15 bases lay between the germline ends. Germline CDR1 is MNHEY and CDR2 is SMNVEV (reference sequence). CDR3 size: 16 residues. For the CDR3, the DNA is TGTGCCAGCAGTTTTAGGTACGGACAGCTCAATCAGCCCCAGCATTTT. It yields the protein CASSFRYGQLNQPQHF.

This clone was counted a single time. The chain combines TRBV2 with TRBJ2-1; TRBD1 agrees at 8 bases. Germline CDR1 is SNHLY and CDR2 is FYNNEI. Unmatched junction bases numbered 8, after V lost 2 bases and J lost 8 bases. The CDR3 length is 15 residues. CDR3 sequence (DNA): TGTGCCAGCAGTGAATTGGCAGGGGGCGGGGATGAGCAGTTCTTC. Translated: CASSELAGGGDEQFF.

DNA for the CDR3: TGTGCCAGCAGCCTACAGGGCGGCAATGAGCAGTTCTTC. Its translation: CASSLQGGNEQFF. The chain uses TRBV14 and TRBJ2-1; a possible D gene is TRBD1 (6 bases). Germline loops: CDR1 SGHDN, CDR2 FVKESK. This CDR3 is built from 13 residues. V was trimmed by 4 bases and J by 6 bases, leaving 10 bases between them.

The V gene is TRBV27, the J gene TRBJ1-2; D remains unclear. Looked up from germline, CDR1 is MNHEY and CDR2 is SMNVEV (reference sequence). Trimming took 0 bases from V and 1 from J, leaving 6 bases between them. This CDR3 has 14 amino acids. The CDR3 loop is CASSLSPSNYGYTF. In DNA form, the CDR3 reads TGTGCCAGCAGTTTATCTCCCAGTAACTATGGCTACACCTTC.

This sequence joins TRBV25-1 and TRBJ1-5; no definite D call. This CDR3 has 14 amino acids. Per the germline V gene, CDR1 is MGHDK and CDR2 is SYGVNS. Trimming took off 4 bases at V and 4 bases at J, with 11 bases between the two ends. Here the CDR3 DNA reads TGTGCCAGCAGTGGCTATTCGGGGAATCAGCCCCAGCATTTT. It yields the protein CASSGYSGNQPQHF.

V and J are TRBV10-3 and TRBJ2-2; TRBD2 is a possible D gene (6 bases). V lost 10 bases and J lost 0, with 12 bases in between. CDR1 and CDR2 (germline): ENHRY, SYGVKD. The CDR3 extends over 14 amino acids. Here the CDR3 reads CATEEGPNTGELFF. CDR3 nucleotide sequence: TGTGCCACCGAGGAGGGGCCGAACACCGGGGAGCTGTTTTTT.

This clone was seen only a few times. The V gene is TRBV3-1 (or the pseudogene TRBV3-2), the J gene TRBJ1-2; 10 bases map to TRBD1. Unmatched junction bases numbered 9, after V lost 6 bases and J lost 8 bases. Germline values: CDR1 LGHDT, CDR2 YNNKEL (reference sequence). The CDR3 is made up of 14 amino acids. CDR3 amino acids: CASSSDRGHRGYTF. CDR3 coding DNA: TGTGCCAGCAGTTCCGACAGGGGGCATCGGGGCTACACCTTC.

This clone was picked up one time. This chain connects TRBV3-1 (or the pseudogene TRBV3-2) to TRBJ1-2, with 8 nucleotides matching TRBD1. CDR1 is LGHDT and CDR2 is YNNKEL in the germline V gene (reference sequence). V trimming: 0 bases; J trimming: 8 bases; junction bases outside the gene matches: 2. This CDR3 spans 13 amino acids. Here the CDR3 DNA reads TGTGCCAGCAGCCAAGAGGGGGACAGGGGCTACACCTTC. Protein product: CASSQEGDRGYTF.

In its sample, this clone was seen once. The CDR3 is CASSESGRSADTQYF. Here the CDR3 DNA reads TGTGCCAGCAGTGAATCTGGTCGGTCGGCAGATACGCAGTATTTT. The chain recombines TRBV6-1 with TRBJ2-3; D is ambiguous. Germline V gene lookup returns CDR1 MNHNS and CDR2 SASEGT. V shed 2 bases and J shed 4 bases, with 13 bases lying between them. CDR3 length: 15 residues.

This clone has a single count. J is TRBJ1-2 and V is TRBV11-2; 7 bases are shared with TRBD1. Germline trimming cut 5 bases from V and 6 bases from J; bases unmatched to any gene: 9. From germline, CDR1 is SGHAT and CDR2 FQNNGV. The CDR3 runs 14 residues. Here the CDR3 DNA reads TGTGCCAGCAGCCCAGACAGGGACTCGCATGGCTACACCTTC. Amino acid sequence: CASSPDRDSHGYTF.

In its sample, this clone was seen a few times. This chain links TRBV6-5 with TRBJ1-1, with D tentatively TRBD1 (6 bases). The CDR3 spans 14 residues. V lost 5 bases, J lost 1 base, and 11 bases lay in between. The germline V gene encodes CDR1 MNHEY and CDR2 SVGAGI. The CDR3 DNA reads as TGTGCCAGCAGTCAGAAGGGACAGAACACTGAAGCTTTCTTT. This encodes CASSQKGQNTEAFF.

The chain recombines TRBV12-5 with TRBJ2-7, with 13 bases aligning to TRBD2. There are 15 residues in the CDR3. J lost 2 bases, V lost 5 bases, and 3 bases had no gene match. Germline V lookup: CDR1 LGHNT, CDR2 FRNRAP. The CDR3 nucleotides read TGTGCTAGTGGTCCCGGGACTAGCGGGGCCTACGAGCAGTACTTC. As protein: CASGPGTSGAYEQYF.

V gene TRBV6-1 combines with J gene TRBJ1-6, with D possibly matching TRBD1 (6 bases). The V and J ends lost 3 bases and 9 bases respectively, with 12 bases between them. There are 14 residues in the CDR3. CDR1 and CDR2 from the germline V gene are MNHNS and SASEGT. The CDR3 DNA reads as TGTGCCAGCAGTGACGGACAGTACCCTTCACCCCTCCACTTT. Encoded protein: CASSDGQYPSPLHF.

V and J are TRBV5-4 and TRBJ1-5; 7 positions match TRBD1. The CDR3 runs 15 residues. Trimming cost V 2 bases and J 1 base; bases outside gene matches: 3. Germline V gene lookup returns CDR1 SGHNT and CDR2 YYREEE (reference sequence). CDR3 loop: CASSFGTESNQPQHF. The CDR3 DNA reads TGTGCCAGCAGCTTCGGGACAGAGAGCAATCAGCCCCAGCATTTT.

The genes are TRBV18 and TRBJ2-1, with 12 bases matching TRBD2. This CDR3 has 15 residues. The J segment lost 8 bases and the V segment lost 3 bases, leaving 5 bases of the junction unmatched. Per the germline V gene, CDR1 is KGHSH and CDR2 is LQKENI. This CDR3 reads CASSPLAGGSHEQFF. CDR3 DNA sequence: TGTGCCAGCTCACCTCTAGCGGGAGGGTCCCATGAGCAGTTCTTC.

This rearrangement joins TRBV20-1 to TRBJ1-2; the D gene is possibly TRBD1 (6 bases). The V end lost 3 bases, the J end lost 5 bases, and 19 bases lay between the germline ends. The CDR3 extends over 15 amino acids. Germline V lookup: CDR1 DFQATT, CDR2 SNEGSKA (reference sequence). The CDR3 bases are TGCAGTGCTAGTCCGGGGCAGGGGACCCAATATGGCTACACCTTC. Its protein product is CSASPGQGTQYGYTF.

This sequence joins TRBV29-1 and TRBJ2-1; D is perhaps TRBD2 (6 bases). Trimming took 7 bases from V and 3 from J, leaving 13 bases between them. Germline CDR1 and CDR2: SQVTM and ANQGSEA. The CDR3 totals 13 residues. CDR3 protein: CSARDSIYNEQFF. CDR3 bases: TGCAGCGCCCGGGACTCAATCTACAATGAGCAGTTCTTC.

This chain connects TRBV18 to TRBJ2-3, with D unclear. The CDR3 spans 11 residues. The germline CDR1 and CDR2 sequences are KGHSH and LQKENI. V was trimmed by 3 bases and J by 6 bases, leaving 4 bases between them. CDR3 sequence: CASSPRDTQYF. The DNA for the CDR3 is TGTGCCAGCTCACCGAGGGATACGCAGTATTTT.

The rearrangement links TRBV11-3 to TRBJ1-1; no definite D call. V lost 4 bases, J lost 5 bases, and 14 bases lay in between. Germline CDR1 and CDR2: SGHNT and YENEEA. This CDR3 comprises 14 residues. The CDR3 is CASSSGGSNTEAFF. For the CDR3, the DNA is TGTGCCAGCAGCTCGGGAGGGTCGAATACTGAAGCTTTCTTT.

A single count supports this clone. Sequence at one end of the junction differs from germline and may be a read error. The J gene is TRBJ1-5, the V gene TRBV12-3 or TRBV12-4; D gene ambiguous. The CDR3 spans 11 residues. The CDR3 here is CASSSGRIPSF. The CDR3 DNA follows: TGTGCCAGCAGTTCAGGTCGCATCCCCAGTTTT.

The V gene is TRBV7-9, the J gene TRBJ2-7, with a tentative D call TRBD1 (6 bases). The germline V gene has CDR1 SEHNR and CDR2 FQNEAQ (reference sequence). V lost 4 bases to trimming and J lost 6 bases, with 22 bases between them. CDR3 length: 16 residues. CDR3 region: CASSSATVKQGSEQYF. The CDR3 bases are TGTGCCAGCAGCTCAGCGACAGTCAAACAGGGCAGCGAGCAGTACTTC.

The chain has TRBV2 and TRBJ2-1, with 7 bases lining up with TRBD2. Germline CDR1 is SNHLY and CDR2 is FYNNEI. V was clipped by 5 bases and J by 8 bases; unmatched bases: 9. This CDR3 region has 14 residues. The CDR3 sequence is CASSRTRVPYEQFF. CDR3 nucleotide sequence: TGTGCCAGCAGTCGGACTAGGGTACCGTATGAGCAGTTCTTC.